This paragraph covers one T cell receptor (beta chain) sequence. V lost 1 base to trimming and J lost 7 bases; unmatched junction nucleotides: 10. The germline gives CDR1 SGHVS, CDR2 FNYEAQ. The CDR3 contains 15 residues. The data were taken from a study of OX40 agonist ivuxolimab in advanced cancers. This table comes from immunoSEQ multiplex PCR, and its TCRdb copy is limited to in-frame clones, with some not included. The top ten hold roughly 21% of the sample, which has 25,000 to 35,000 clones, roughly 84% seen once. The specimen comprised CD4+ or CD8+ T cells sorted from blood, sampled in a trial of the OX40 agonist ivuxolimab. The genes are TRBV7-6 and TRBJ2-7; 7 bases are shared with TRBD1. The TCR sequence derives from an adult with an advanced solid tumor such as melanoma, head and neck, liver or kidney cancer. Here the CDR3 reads CASSLGPGQTGEQYF. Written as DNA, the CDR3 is TGTGCCAGCAGCTTAGGGCCGGGACAGACGGGAGAGCAGTACTTC.